What follows are 16 T cell receptor beta chains derived from one specimen sequenced in a study of shared clonotypes between healthy human individuals. The protocol was immunoSEQ multiplex PCR, while the TCRdb copy is restricted to in-frame clones and leaves out a portion. The sample records 2 million to 2.5 million clones, approximately 94% being singletons. Specimen: naive CD4+ T cells sorted from blood. Indicated subset: CD45RA+ positively selected. These receptors were obtained from a man aged 18 to 29 in good health.

The chain has TRBV5-1 and TRBJ2-5; 7 nucleotides align to TRBD1. The CDR3 totals 13 residues. V shed 5 bases and J 5 bases; nucleotides not matched to a gene: 6. Germline-derived CDR1 and CDR2 are SGHRS and YFSETQ. The CDR3 spells CASREGGAETQYF. The CDR3 bases are TGCGCCAGCAGGGAAGGGGGCGCGGAGACCCAGTACTTC. The variable domain in full, completed from reference TRBV5-1 and TRBJ2-5, reads KAGVTQTPRYLIKTRGQQVTLSCSPISGHRSVSWYQQTPGQGLQFLFEYFSETQRNKGNFPGRFSGRQFSNSRSEMNVSTLELGDSALYLCASREGGAETQYFGPGTRLLVL.

The J gene is TRBJ2-7, the V gene TRBV11-2; 9 nucleotides align to TRBD2. Germline V CDR1 and CDR2: SGHAT, FQNNGV. V was clipped by 5 bases and J by 5 bases; unmatched bases: 10. The CDR3 consists of 15 residues. CDR3 residues: CASSALSGSSHEQYF. The CDR3, as DNA: TGTGCCAGCAGCGCCCTTAGCGGGAGTTCCCACGAGCAGTACTTC.

This clone was seen once. V usage is TRBV18 and J usage is TRBJ2-2; no reliable D call. CDR1 and CDR2 (germline): KGHSH, LQKENI. The CDR3 is 13 amino acids. V was shortened by 3 bases and J by 6 bases, with 8 bases between the two germline ends. DNA of the CDR3: TGTGCCAGCTCACCGACATATCCCGGGGAGCTGTTTTTT. It yields the protein CASSPTYPGELFF. Drawing the rest from reference TRBV18 and TRBJ2-2, the complete variable domain is NAGVMQNPRHLVRRRGQEARLRCSPMKGHSHVYWYRQLPEEGLKFMVYLQKENIIDESGMPKERFSAEFPKEGPSILRIQQVVRGDSAAYFCASSPTYPGELFFGEGSRLTVL.

The chain carries TRBV19 and TRBJ1-5; no clear D gene. With 3 bases removed from V and 2 bases from J, the gap between germline ends came to 17 bases. Germline values: CDR1 LNHDA, CDR2 SQIVND (reference sequence). The CDR3 is 17 residues long. CDR3 nucleotide sequence: TGTGCCAGTAGTATCCCCGGCACCGGTCTCGGCAATCAGCCCCAGCATTTT. It specifies CASSIPGTGLGNQPQHF.

This sequence joins TRBV5-1 and TRBJ2-5, with D possibly being TRBD2 (6 bases). This CDR3 region has 13 residues. CDR1 and CDR2 from the germline V gene are SGHRS and YFSETQ. The V gene lost 4 bases and the J gene lost 1 base, with 8 bases spanning the gap. CDR3: CASSRDFQETQYF. The CDR3 nucleotides are TGCGCCAGCAGCCGGGACTTCCAAGAGACCCAGTACTTC.

The rearrangement links TRBV6-6 to TRBJ1-1, with no clear D. V lost 7 bases and J 1 base, leaving 10 bases between the germline ends. The CDR3 runs 13 residues. CDR1 is MNHNY and CDR2 is SVGAGI in the germline V gene (reference sequence). The CDR3 sequence: CASKLDGNTEAFF. The CDR3 region has the DNA TGTGCCAGCAAGCTTGACGGGAACACTGAAGCTTTCTTT.

This chain links TRBV6-6 with TRBJ1-5; perhaps TRBD1 as D (5 bases). CDR1 is MNHNY and CDR2 is SVGAGI in the germline V gene (reference sequence). Trimming left V 0 bases short and J 7 bases short, with 10 bases between. The CDR3 consists of 14 residues. For the CDR3, the DNA is TGTGCCAGCAGTTACTCGCAGGGTGGGCAGCCCCAGCATTTT. Protein product: CASSYSQGGQPQHF.

The V gene is TRBV6-6, the J gene TRBJ1-1; D gene uncertain. Trimming took off 5 bases at V and 1 base at J, with 8 bases between the two ends. Per the germline V gene, CDR1 is MNHNY and CDR2 is SVGAGI (reference sequence). The CDR3 covers 13 residues. For the CDR3, the DNA is TGTGCCAGCAGTACCCAGCGGAACACTGAAGCTTTCTTT. It translates to CASSTQRNTEAFF.

This chain joins TRBV25-1 and TRBJ2-3; no clear D gene. The germline gives CDR1 MGHDK, CDR2 SYGVNS. The CDR3 covers 14 residues. The V end lost 0 bases, the J end lost 2 bases, and 6 bases lay between the germline ends. CDR3 region: CASSEYLLTDTQYF. In DNA form, the CDR3 reads TGTGCCAGCAGTGAATATCTCCTCACAGATACGCAGTATTTT.

The CDR3 nucleotides read TGTGCCAGCAGGCCGGGACAGGGAGTCTACGAGCAGTACTTC. It yields the protein CASRPGQGVYEQYF. The V call is TRBV27, the J call TRBJ2-7, with 9 bases aligning to TRBD1. The CDR3 runs to 14 residues. CDR1 and CDR2 from the germline V gene are MNHEY and SMNVEV (reference sequence). Trimming at V came to 6 bases and at J to 3 bases, leaving 6 bases not matched to a gene.

The CDR3 region is CASSRRDRVNTEAFF. The CDR3 nucleotides are TGTGCCAGCAGCCGACGGGACAGGGTGAACACTGAAGCTTTCTTT. V gene TRBV9 combines with J gene TRBJ1-1; 9 bases align to TRBD1. Germline V gene data show CDR1 as SGDLS and CDR2 as YYNGEE. V trimming: 4 bases; J trimming: 0 bases; junction bases outside the gene matches: 4. The CDR3 runs 15 residues.

Concerning this clone itself: Other nucleotide sequences from this sample produce the same CDR3. This chain connects TRBV6-6 to TRBJ1-6; maybe TRBD1 (6 bases). CDR3 size: 15 residues. Looked up from germline, CDR1 is MNHNY and CDR2 is SVGAGI (reference sequence). V gave up 2 bases and J gave up 5 bases, with 10 bases separating them. CDR3 loop: CASSYSGQNNSPLHF. DNA for the CDR3: TGTGCCAGCAGTTACAGCGGACAGAATAATTCACCCCTCCACTTT.

The chain has TRBV7-8 and TRBJ2-3; the D gene is possibly TRBD2 (6 bases). Germline CDR1 SGHVS, CDR2 FQNEAQ. The length of the CDR3 is 15 residues. Deletions cut 2 bases from V and 2 bases from J, with 11 bases between. CDR3 amino acids: CASSLFAGNTDTQYF. The DNA for the CDR3 is TGTGCCAGCAGCTTATTCGCGGGGAACACAGATACGCAGTATTTT. The full variable domain, completed using reference TRBV7-8 and TRBJ2-3, is GAGVSQSPRYKVAKRGQDVALRCDPISGHVSLFWYQQALGQGPEFLTYFQNEAQLDKSGLPSDRFFAERPEGSVSTLKIQRTQQEDSAVYLCASSLFAGNTDTQYFGPGTRLTVL.

This clone showed up just once. V gene TRBV4-1 combines with J gene TRBJ2-1, with 9 bases matching TRBD2. CDR1 is MGHRA and CDR2 is YSYEKL in the germline V gene. Losses at the gene ends were 0 bases for V and 7 bases for J; bases not matched to a gene: 7. The CDR3 has 16 residues. This CDR3 is CASSQEVAGAGNEQFF. For the CDR3, the DNA is TGCGCCAGCAGCCAAGAGGTAGCGGGGGCGGGGAATGAGCAGTTCTTC.

This rearrangement joins TRBV18 to TRBJ1-5, with D possibly TRBD1 on 5 matching bases. CDR1 and CDR2 (germline): KGHSH, LQKENI. Between the trimmed V and J ends, which lost 3 bases and 7 bases, there was a span of 19 bases. The CDR3 is 16 residues long. As DNA, the CDR3 is TGTGCCAGCTCACCTCCCTCCCAGGGAGGGTCGCAGCCCCAGCATTTT. As protein: CASSPPSQGGSQPQHF.

V and J are TRBV6-1 and TRBJ2-2, with D possibly TRBD2 on 5 matching bases. The CDR3 consists of 14 residues. The germline V gene encodes CDR1 MNHNS and CDR2 SASEGT. Trimming took 0 bases from V and 4 from J, leaving 6 bases between them. The CDR3 DNA is TGTGCCAGCAGTGAAGCTCGGGGCACCGGGGAGCTGTTTTTT. The encoded protein is CASSEARGTGELFF.